These 20 T cell receptor beta chains came from one sample sequenced in a study of blood T cell repertoires in COVID-19. Repertoires were generated with immunoSEQ multiplex PCR, while TCRdb's copy carries only in-frame clones and drops some. The sample records 270,000 or so clones, nearly 90% being singletons. Material for sequencing was peripheral blood. All receptors come from a woman aged 60 to 75 with COVID-19, enrolled during active disease.

The chain employs TRBV5-1 and TRBJ2-5, with 13 positions matching TRBD2. CDR1 and CDR2 from the germline V gene are SGHRS and YFSETQ. Germline trimming cut 0 bases from V and 5 bases from J; bases unmatched to any gene: 7. This CDR3 has 17 amino acids. CDR3 loop: CASSLELGLAGLETQYF. As DNA, the CDR3 is TGCGCCAGCAGCTTGGAGCTGGGACTAGCGGGGCTCGAGACCCAGTACTTC.

This clone was detected once. The chain is built from TRBV5-1 and TRBJ1-1, with a weak D call TRBD1 (5 bases). Trimming removed 3 bases at V and 0 bases at J, with 12 bases between. There are 15 residues in the CDR3. Germline V gene lookup returns CDR1 SGHRS and CDR2 YFSETQ. CDR3 region: CASSSVGQLNTEAFF. The CDR3 DNA reads TGCGCCAGCAGCTCCGTCGGACAACTGAACACTGAAGCTTTCTTT.

V gene TRBV6-5 combines with J gene TRBJ1-5; 8 nucleotides line up with TRBD1. V dropped 6 bases and J dropped 4; count of bases not matched to a gene: 8. Germline V lookup: CDR1 MNHEY, CDR2 SVGAGI. This CDR3 contains 15 residues. The CDR3 loop reads CASSPGQVANQPQHF. CDR3 nucleotides: TGTGCCAGCAGCCCGGGACAGGTGGCTAATCAGCCCCAGCATTTT.

The V and J genes are TRBV2 and TRBJ1-2; the D gene is possibly TRBD1 (5 bases). Germline V gene data show CDR1 as SNHLY and CDR2 as FYNNEI. V dropped 6 bases and J dropped 4 bases, with 9 bases sitting between them. This CDR3 has 12 residues. In DNA form, the CDR3 reads TGTGCCAGCAGCGAGGACACCTATGGCTACACCTTC. It yields the protein CASSEDTYGYTF.

This clone was seen a few times. J is TRBJ1-2 and V is TRBV7-9; 7 positions agree with TRBD1. Germline CDR1 SEHNR, CDR2 FQNEAQ (reference sequence). The CDR3 is 16 residues long. V trimming: 3 bases; J trimming: 1 base; junction bases outside the gene matches: 8. As DNA, the CDR3 is TGTGCCAGCAGCTTTAGTCGGGACAGCCTTAACTATGGCTACACCTTC. Encoded protein: CASSFSRDSLNYGYTF.

The chain combines TRBV5-4 with TRBJ2-5; TRBD1 matches at 7 bases. The V gene end was trimmed by 0 bases and the J gene end by 4 bases; junction bases not matched to a gene: 9. Germline lookup yields CDR1 SGHNT and CDR2 YYREEE (reference sequence). The CDR3 extends over 16 amino acids. The CDR3 DNA is TGTGCCAGCAGCTTGGCGCAGGGGGTGCCGGGAGAGACCCAGTACTTC. It codes for CASSLAQGVPGETQYF.

The chain is built from TRBV10-3 and TRBJ1-6, with a possible D match to TRBD1 (6 bases). Germline CDR1 reads ENHRY; CDR2 reads SYGVKD. The CDR3 covers 14 residues. Trimming took off 7 bases at V and 5 bases at J, with 12 bases between the two ends. The CDR3 region has the DNA TGTGCCATCAAACCGGGACAAGATAATTCACCCCTCCACTTT. It translates to CAIKPGQDNSPLHF.

About this clone itself: The junction departs from the called germline gene at one end, perhaps through a read error. The chain combines TRBV19 with TRBJ1-2, with a possible D match to TRBD1 (6 bases). The CDR3 sequence is 13 residues long. The germline V gene has CDR1 LNHDA and CDR2 SQIVND (reference sequence). CDR3 bases: TGTGCCAGTAGTATACAGGGGCTCTATGGCTACATCTTC. Its translation is CASSIQGLYGYIF.

The genes are TRBV7-8 and TRBJ1-5, with 7 bases that match TRBD1. The CDR3 runs 14 residues. V lost 3 bases to trimming and J lost 2 bases; unmatched junction nucleotides: 1. Germline lookup yields CDR1 SGHVS and CDR2 FQNEAQ. CDR3 residues: CASSFDRGNQPQHF. DNA of the CDR3: TGTGCCAGCAGCTTCGACAGGGGCAATCAGCCCCAGCATTTT.

This chain uses TRBV29-1 with TRBJ1-1; D remains unclear. Germline V CDR1 and CDR2: SQVTM, ANQGSEA. V dropped 4 bases and J dropped 4 bases, with 10 bases sitting between them. This CDR3 contains 12 residues. CDR3 in amino acids: CSVGGKGTEAFF. Here the CDR3 DNA reads TGCAGCGTTGGAGGGAAAGGCACTGAAGCTTTCTTT.

The rearrangement uses TRBV4-3 and TRBJ2-1, with TRBD2 as a possible D gene (7 bases). This CDR3 contains 15 residues. Looked up from germline, CDR1 is LGHNA and CDR2 is YSLEER. Trimming took off 1 base at V and 8 bases at J, with 15 bases between the two ends. The CDR3 DNA reads as TGCGCCAGCAGCCAAGTGGGGGGGCGCATCCATGAGCAGTTCTTC. The encoded protein is CASSQVGGRIHEQFF.

This clone was picked up one time. The chain uses TRBV19 and TRBJ2-2; 7 bases match TRBD1. Germline V CDR1 and CDR2: LNHDA, SQIVND (reference sequence). V was pared by 5 bases and J by 6 bases, with 6 bases of the junction left unmatched. The CDR3 is made up of 14 amino acids. The CDR3 loop reads CASSRQGFPGELFF. CDR3 coding DNA: TGTGCCAGTAGTCGACAGGGATTTCCCGGGGAGCTGTTTTTT.

Turning to this clone: In the same sample, other DNA sequences code for this CDR3. The V gene is TRBV2, the J gene TRBJ1-1; a possible D gene is TRBD1 (6 bases). The CDR3 totals 12 residues. Between the trimmed V and J ends, which lost 6 bases and 5 bases, there was a span of 10 bases. Per germline, CDR1 SNHLY and CDR2 FYNNEI. The DNA for the CDR3 is TGTGCCAGCAGCGAGGGACAAACTGAAGCTTTCTTT. Its translation is CASSEGQTEAFF.

The chain combines TRBV30 with TRBJ1-5; no clear D. V shed 1 base and J shed 3 bases, with 4 bases lying between them. Germline V lookup: CDR1 GTSNPN, CDR2 SVGIG (reference sequence). The CDR3 spans 12 residues. The CDR3 DNA is TGTGCCTGGAGTGACAACAATCAGCCCCAGCATTTT. Translating it yields CAWSDNNQPQHF. The entire variable domain, with the rest obtained from reference TRBV30 and TRBJ1-5, is as follows: SQTIHQWPATLVQPVGSPLSLECTVEGTSNPNLYWYRQAAGRGLQLLFYSVGIGQISSEVPQNLSASRPQDRQFILSSKKLLLSDSGFYLCAWSDNNQPQHFGDGTRLSIL.

V usage is TRBV7-3 and J usage is TRBJ1-6; no definite D call. CDR1 is SGHTA, CDR2 FQGTGA, per germline. This CDR3 contains 13 residues. Trimming took off 5 bases at V and 8 bases at J, with 10 bases between the two ends. CDR3 bases: TGTGCCAGCAGCCCCCACTTGGATTCACCCCTCCACTTT. It specifies CASSPHLDSPLHF.

The V and J genes are TRBV5-1 and TRBJ2-7, with D possibly matching TRBD1 (6 bases). The CDR3 loop spans 15 amino acids. CDR1 and CDR2 from the germline V gene are SGHRS and YFSETQ. With 3 bases removed from V and 0 bases from J, the gap between germline ends came to 13 bases. The CDR3 DNA is TGCGCCAGCAGCTCAGCCGGGACAACCTCCTACGAGCAGTACTTC. It translates to CASSSAGTTSYEQYF.

The rearrangement joins TRBV4-3 to TRBJ1-2, with TRBD1 as a possible D gene (5 bases). Germline V lookup: CDR1 LGHNA, CDR2 YSLEER. The CDR3 is 12 amino acids. CDR3 sequence reads: CPRRQPGGGYTF. The CDR3 DNA is TGCCCCCGCCGCCAGCCGGGGGGTGGCTACACCTTC.

The chain joins TRBV15 to TRBJ2-2; D is undetermined. This CDR3 comprises 13 residues. Germline CDR1 LNHNV, CDR2 YYDKDF (reference sequence). Trimming stripped 0 bases from V and 5 bases from J, with 4 bases between. CDR3 coding DNA: TGTGCCACCAGCAGAGATCGTACCGGGGAGCTGTTTTTT. The encoded protein is CATSRDRTGELFF.

This clone was seen a single time. The chain carries TRBV19 and TRBJ1-2, with D possibly TRBD1 on 5 matching bases. Trimming pared 7 bases from V and 7 bases from J, leaving 13 bases between. This CDR3 has 12 residues. Germline V gene sequence: CDR1 LNHDA, CDR2 SQIVND (reference sequence). The CDR3, as DNA: TGTGCCAGTACGATAGGGGCCTCTGGCTACACCTTC. It yields the protein CASTIGASGYTF.

The gene calls are TRBV4-3 and TRBJ1-1; 8 bases align to TRBD1. This CDR3 has 13 residues. In germline, CDR1 is LGHNA, CDR2 YSLEER. The junction had 5 bases not matched to a gene; V was cut back by 4 bases and J by 7 bases. The CDR3 sequence: CASSLGQGDEAFF. Written as DNA, the CDR3 is TGCGCCAGCAGCCTCGGACAGGGCGATGAAGCTTTCTTT.